The 4 T cell receptor beta chains below all came from one sample that was sequenced in a study of cytomegalovirus exposure and HLA in healthy donors. PCR primers comprised 60 Vbeta and 13 Jbeta primers. Assay used: immunoSEQ multiplex PCR; TCRdb lists only in-frame clones, some missing. Of some 77,000 clones in the sample, around 77% were seen once. The sample consisted of PBMCs. The receptors originated from a woman aged 35 to 49 in good health and CMV-seropositive.

This CDR3 reads CASSLAHQARQPQHF. The CDR3, as DNA: TGTGCCAGCAGTTTAGCCCACCAGGCCCGCCAGCCCCAGCATTTT. The chain employs TRBV28 and TRBJ1-5; D gene unclear. This CDR3 comprises 15 residues. Germline-derived CDR1 and CDR2 are MDHEN and SYDVKM. V shed 2 bases and J shed 7 bases, with 15 bases lying between them.

The chain links TRBV7-9 to TRBJ1-1; D gene uncertain. Germline V lookup: CDR1 SEHNR, CDR2 FQNEAQ (reference sequence). This CDR3 is 13 amino acids long. Trimming took 5 bases from V and 4 from J, leaving 11 bases between them. This CDR3 reads CASSPPSGTEAFF. CDR3 sequence (DNA): TGTGCCAGCAGCCCTCCGTCGGGCACTGAAGCTTTCTTT.

This rearrangement joins TRBV30 to TRBJ2-3; the match to TRBD1 covers 8 bases. V lost 3 bases to trimming and J lost 1 base; unmatched junction nucleotides: 9. The CDR3 consists of 16 residues. Germline V lookup: CDR1 GTSNPN, CDR2 SVGIG (reference sequence). CDR3 in DNA: TGTGCCTGGAGCCTCACCCAGGGGGCCCGCACAGATACGCAGTATTTT. This encodes CAWSLTQGARTDTQYF.

The rearrangement joins TRBV19 to TRBJ1-2; D is possibly TRBD1 (5 bases). The CDR3 is made up of 15 amino acids. V was cut by 3 bases and J by 2 bases, with 13 bases left in between. CDR1 LNHDA and CDR2 SQIVND come from the germline V gene (reference sequence). The CDR3 loop is CASSIQYDRNYGYTF. CDR3 nucleotide sequence: TGTGCCAGTAGTATCCAGTACGACAGAAACTATGGCTACACCTTC.